The next 21 T cell receptor beta chains were all read from a single sample in a study of blood T cell repertoires in COVID-19. TCRdb's table, derived via immunoSEQ multiplex PCR, lists solely in-frame clones and lacks some. The sample contains around 41,000 clones, 85% to 90% of which appear only once. The sequencing input was peripheral blood. These receptor sequences come from a human donor in a cohort sampled during active COVID-19.

The genes are TRBV7-6 and TRBJ2-1; no definite D call. This CDR3 spans 15 amino acids. The germline V gene has CDR1 SGHVS and CDR2 FNYEAQ. V was trimmed by 1 base and J by 7 bases, leaving 14 bases between them. The CDR3 nucleotides read TGTGCCAGCAGCTTAGGGGTTTCAGGATTGAATGAGCAGTTCTTC. Protein sequence: CASSLGVSGLNEQFF.

CDR3: CASSFGRGGLGEKLFF. CDR3 DNA: TGTGCCAGCAGCTTTGGAAGGGGTGGGTTGGGTGAAAAACTGTTTTTT. The chain joins TRBV7-9 to TRBJ1-4; a weak D match, TRBD1 (5 bases). The V and J ends lost 3 bases and 7 bases respectively, with 18 bases between them. The CDR3 spans 16 residues. Germline values: CDR1 SEHNR, CDR2 FQNEAQ (reference sequence).

The chain has TRBV18 and TRBJ2-7, with 11 nucleotides matching TRBD1. The length of the CDR3 is 15 residues. Germline values: CDR1 KGHSH, CDR2 LQKENI. The J segment lost 4 bases and the V segment lost 3 bases, leaving 5 bases of the junction unmatched. As DNA, the CDR3 is TGTGCCAGCTCACCTTGGACAGGGGGCATTTACGAGCAGTACTTC. Translation gives CASSPWTGGIYEQYF.

This chain links TRBV28 with TRBJ1-1; D is ambiguous. Trimming left V 7 bases short and J 0 bases short, with 12 bases between. The CDR3 extends over 14 amino acids. Looked up from germline, CDR1 is MDHEN and CDR2 is SYDVKM. In DNA, the CDR3 is TGTGCCAGCATCAGGCTGCTAATGAACACTGAAGCTTTCTTT. This encodes CASIRLLMNTEAFF.

This chain uses TRBV10-3 with TRBJ2-5, with D tentatively TRBD1 (6 bases). The CDR3 length is 16 residues. Germline V lookup: CDR1 ENHRY, CDR2 SYGVKD. V lost 0 bases to trimming and J lost 1 base, with 12 bases between them. The CDR3 here is CAISESGQGIQETQYF. The CDR3 DNA reads as TGTGCCATCAGTGAGTCGGGCCAGGGGATCCAAGAGACCCAGTACTTC.

The chain joins TRBV11-2 to TRBJ2-7; 7 positions match TRBD1. This CDR3 contains 14 residues. The germline gives CDR1 SGHAT, CDR2 FQNNGV. The V segment lost 1 base and the J segment 6 bases; nucleotides outside the gene matches: 6. CDR3 coding DNA: TGTGCCAGCAGCTTAGTCCCCCGGGACAGCGAGCAGTACTTC. It codes for CASSLVPRDSEQYF.

This chain connects TRBV30 to TRBJ2-2; no clear D gene. Germline V gene data show CDR1 as GTSNPN and CDR2 as SVGIG (reference sequence). V was pared by 0 bases and J by 0 bases, with 8 bases between. The CDR3 is 15 amino acids. The CDR3 is CAWSVSHANTGELFF. The CDR3 region has the DNA TGTGCCTGGAGTGTAAGCCACGCGAACACCGGGGAGCTGTTTTTT.

This clone was found a few times. The chain combines TRBV9 with TRBJ2-1, with 8 bases matching TRBD1. The CDR3 sequence is 16 residues long. Germline trimming cut 6 bases from V and 4 bases from J; bases unmatched to any gene: 12. Germline V gene sequence: CDR1 SGDLS, CDR2 YYNGEE. The CDR3, as DNA: TGTGCCAGCACCCCAACCCTGACAGGGGAATACAATGAGCAGTTCTTC. Protein: CASTPTLTGEYNEQFF. Variable domain in full (rest from reference TRBV9 and TRBJ2-1): DSGVTQTPKHLITATGQRVTLRCSPRSGDLSVYWYQQSLDQGLQFLIQYYNGEERAKGNILERFSAQQFPDLHSELNLSSLELGDSALYFCASTPTLTGEYNEQFFGPGTRLTVL.

The chain has TRBV5-6 and TRBJ2-1; TRBD2 matches 8 bases. The CDR3 length is 15 residues. The V gene's germline CDR1 is SGHDT and CDR2 YYEEEE. Germline trimming cut 2 bases from V and 7 bases from J; bases unmatched to any gene: 8. The CDR3 protein is CASSFRGLGGNEQFF. CDR3 coding DNA: TGTGCCAGCAGCTTCAGGGGACTAGGAGGGAATGAGCAGTTCTTC.

This clone appeared once. J is TRBJ2-1 and V is TRBV5-1; tentative D call: TRBD2 (5 bases). There are 16 residues in the CDR3. Germline loops: CDR1 SGHRS, CDR2 YFSETQ. The V end was cut by 6 bases, the J end by 6 bases, with 22 bases between. The CDR3 nucleotides read TGCGCCAGCAAATGGGGTAGCGCGGAGGTGGGCAATGAGCAGTTCTTC. Amino acid sequence: CASKWGSAEVGNEQFF.

This sequence joins TRBV11-1 and TRBJ2-7; D is possibly TRBD1 (8 bases). Trimming stripped 0 bases from V and 7 bases from J, with 22 bases between. CDR1 and CDR2 from the germline V gene are SGHAT and FQDESV (reference sequence). The length of the CDR3 is 17 residues. The CDR3 loop is CASSLARGTGHLREQYF. The CDR3 DNA follows: TGTGCCAGCAGCTTAGCGCGGGGGACAGGCCATTTAAGGGAGCAGTACTTC.

The chain combines TRBV2 with TRBJ1-3; TRBD1 might be the D (5 bases). V shed 3 bases and J shed 15 bases, with 12 bases lying between them. This CDR3 contains 11 residues. The germline V gene encodes CDR1 SNHLY and CDR2 FYNNEI. CDR3 region: CASSDTFREYF. The CDR3 DNA reads as TGTGCCAGCAGTGATACTTTCAGGGAATATTTT.

The CDR3 DNA is TGCAGCGTCGGGACTAGCGGGAGTAGAACCGGGGAGCTGTTTTTT. Its protein product is CSVGTSGSRTGELFF. V usage is TRBV29-1 and J usage is TRBJ2-2; TRBD2 matches 14 bases. Germline-derived CDR1 and CDR2 are SQVTM and ANQGSEA. The CDR3 runs to 15 residues. Unmatched junction bases numbered 5, after V lost 6 bases and J lost 5 bases.

This chain connects TRBV9 to TRBJ1-5, with D tentatively TRBD1 (5 bases). Germline lookup yields CDR1 SGDLS and CDR2 YYNGEE. V was shortened by 2 bases and J by 6 bases, with 9 bases between the two germline ends. The CDR3 sequence is 13 residues long. The CDR3 DNA reads TGTGCCAGCAGCGTGTGGGGCGGTCAGCCCCAGCATTTT. This translates into CASSVWGGQPQHF. The complete variable domain, with remaining parts taken from reference TRBV9 and TRBJ1-5, reads DSGVTQTPKHLITATGQRVTLRCSPRSGDLSVYWYQQSLDQGLQFLIQYYNGEERAKGNILERFSAQQFPDLHSELNLSSLELGDSALYFCASSVWGGQPQHFGDGTRLSIL.

The chain is built from TRBV9 and TRBJ2-7; TRBD1 is a possible D gene (5 bases). The CDR3 consists of 13 residues. The V end was cut by 0 bases, the J end by 4 bases, with 8 bases between. The germline V gene encodes CDR1 SGDLS and CDR2 YYNGEE. The CDR3 loop reads CASSVAREYEQYF. The CDR3 DNA is TGTGCCAGCAGCGTAGCCAGGGAATACGAGCAGTACTTC.

The chain links TRBV7-6 to TRBJ2-1, with TRBD2 matching 11 bases. J was trimmed by 6 bases and V by 1 base; bases with no gene match: 14. Germline values: CDR1 SGHVS, CDR2 FNYEAQ. The CDR3 is made up of 19 amino acids. The CDR3 nucleotides read TGTGCCAGCAGCTTAGAGGTGTTTCCTAGCGGGAGGTCGTCCAATGAGCAGTTCTTC. It encodes CASSLEVFPSGRSSNEQFF.

V is TRBV29-1 and J is TRBJ1-1; a possible D gene is TRBD1 (6 bases). Trimming removed 3 bases at V and 5 bases at J, with 22 bases between. Germline assignment: CDR1 SQVTM and CDR2 ANQGSEA. This CDR3 is built from 16 residues. The CDR3: CSVEYPNRERRTEAFF. CDR3 DNA sequence: TGCAGCGTTGAGTACCCTAACAGGGAAAGGAGGACTGAAGCTTTCTTT.

The chain joins TRBV7-9 to TRBJ2-7; 7 nucleotides line up with TRBD2. The CDR3 contains 13 residues. J gave up 4 bases and V 4 bases, and 4 bases lay outside the gene matches. Germline V gene sequence: CDR1 SEHNR, CDR2 FQNEAQ (reference sequence). CDR3 nucleotide sequence: TGTGCCAGCAGCTCTGGGGGGGTGTACGAGCAGTACTTC. It translates to CASSSGGVYEQYF.

The chain combines TRBV7-3 with TRBJ2-5, with D possibly matching TRBD2 (5 bases). The ends were cut back, 4 bases at V and 0 bases at J, with 15 bases in the middle. The germline V gene encodes CDR1 SGHTA and CDR2 FQGTGA. This CDR3 is 16 amino acids long. The CDR3 bases are TGTGCCAGCAGCTCACCGGGGATAAATAACCAAGAGACCCAGTACTTC. Translation: CASSSPGINNQETQYF.

This clone occurred once. The chain joins TRBV30 to TRBJ1-5; 8 bases match TRBD1. The germline V gene encodes CDR1 GTSNPN and CDR2 SVGIG (reference sequence). CDR3 size: 15 residues. The V gene end was trimmed by 2 bases and the J gene end by 5 bases; junction bases not matched to a gene: 8. The CDR3 DNA is TGTGCCTGGAGTCCCTCTGACAGGGGACATCAGCCCCAGCATTTT. Amino acids: CAWSPSDRGHQPQHF. The full variable domain, rest sourced from reference TRBV30 and TRBJ1-5, is SQTIHQWPATLVQPVGSPLSLECTVEGTSNPNLYWYRQAAGRGLQLLFYSVGIGQISSEVPQNLSASRPQDRQFILSSKKLLLSDSGFYLCAWSPSDRGHQPQHFGDGTRLSIL.

The gene calls are TRBV19 and TRBJ1-2; TRBD1 matches 8 bases. The CDR3 length is 12 residues. The germline gives CDR1 LNHDA, CDR2 SQIVND (reference sequence). J was trimmed by 8 bases and V by 5 bases; bases with no gene match: 4. CDR3 coding DNA: TGTGCCAGTAGTCCGACAGGGGAAGGCTACACCTTC. Encoded protein: CASSPTGEGYTF.